This T cell receptor (beta chain) was documented in a study of T cell responses to AZD1222 COVID-19 vaccine. General study points: AZD1222 recipients seropositive at baseline numbered only six.

Measured with immunoSEQ multiplex PCR; TCRdb has only the in-frame clones, and not every one. The sample lists 91,000 or so clones, 90% to 95% occurring once. On this clone: The antigen is not known.

The CDR3 extends over 12 amino acids. Germline lookup yields CDR1 SNHLY and CDR2 FYNNEI. Deletions cut 2 bases from V and 6 bases from J, with 8 bases between. Pooling was applied to second doses at about 4 or about 12 weeks. Material: peripheral blood, obtained 28 days after the second AZD1222 dose. The gene calls are TRBV2 and TRBJ2-7; D perhaps matches TRBD2 (5 bases). The TCR sequence derives from an adult who received the AZD1222 COVID-19 vaccine. In DNA form, the CDR3 reads TGTGCCAGCAGTGAACCCGAGGGCGAGCAGTACTTC. Its protein is CASSEPEGEQYF.